This TCR beta chain was retrieved from a study of vaccination effects on CD4 cells after COVID-19. Study-wide context: Early samples were taken at day +14, late at days +241, +227, +161. Post-vaccine draws lagged the second dose by a median of 72 days. Study conclusions and caveats: Clones induced by infection and by vaccine showed marked clonal contraction late after vaccination.

Viral peptide pools were used in the ViraFEST assay to expand antigen-specific CD4+ T cells, and sequencing came afterward. At the end of 10 days of culture, CD4+ T cells were isolated. PCR-confirmed SARS-CoV-2 infection occurred in the person between March and December 2020. Participants were vaccinated with two doses of either the BNT162b2 or mRNA-1273 vaccine. Approximately 1.9 million PBMC per well were cultured with 10 IU/ml IL-2 and roughly 11 ug/ml peptides. Produced via immunoSEQ multiplex PCR; TCRdb's table is partial and in-frame only. The sample has about 14,000 clones, around 75% seen once. This clone was found once. Its cognate antigen is unknown. The CDR3 consists of 16 residues. V lost 0 bases, J lost 7 bases, and 16 bases lay in between. From germline, CDR1 is SGDLS and CDR2 YYNGEE.

The rearrangement links TRBV9 to TRBJ1-4; no clear D gene. The TCR originated in a human donor who had a prior SARS-CoV-2 infection. The sample here was CD4+ T cells from PBMCs cultured with HCoV-NL63 spike peptides, taken after COVID-19 vaccination. The DNA of the CDR3 is TGTGCCAGCAGCGTAGAATCGGGAGTTTTGGGTGAAAAACTGTTTTTT. Protein product: CASSVESGVLGEKLFF. Based on the CDR3 plus reference TRBV9 and TRBJ1-4, the full variable domain is DSGVTQTPKHLITATGQRVTLRCSPRSGDLSVYWYQQSLDQGLQFLIQYYNGEERAKGNILERFSAQQFPDLHSELNLSSLELGDSALYFCASSVESGVLGEKLFFGSGTQLSVL.